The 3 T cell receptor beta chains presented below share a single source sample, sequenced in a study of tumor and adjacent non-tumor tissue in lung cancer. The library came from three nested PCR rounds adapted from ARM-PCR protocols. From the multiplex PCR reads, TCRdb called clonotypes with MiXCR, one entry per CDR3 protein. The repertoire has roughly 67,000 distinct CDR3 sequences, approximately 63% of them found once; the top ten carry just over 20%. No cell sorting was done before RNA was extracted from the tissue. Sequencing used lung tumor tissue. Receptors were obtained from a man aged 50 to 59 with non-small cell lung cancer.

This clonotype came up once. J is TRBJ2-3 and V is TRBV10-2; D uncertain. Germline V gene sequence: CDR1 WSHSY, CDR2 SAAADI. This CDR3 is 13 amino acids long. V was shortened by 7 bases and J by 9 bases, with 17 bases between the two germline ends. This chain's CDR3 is CASIAPVVDTQYF. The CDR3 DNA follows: TGCGCCAGCATCGCACCGGTAGTAGACACGCAGTATTTT.

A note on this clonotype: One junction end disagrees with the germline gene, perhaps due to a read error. CDR3 region: CACSLVAIGRADTQYF. CDR3 DNA: TGTGCCTGCAGCTTAGTAGCGATAGGTCGAGCAGATACGCAGTATTTT. This chain joins TRBV7-9 and TRBJ2-3, with a weak D call TRBD2 (5 bases). Germline CDR1 reads SEHNR; CDR2 reads FQNEAQ (reference sequence). This CDR3 region has 16 residues.

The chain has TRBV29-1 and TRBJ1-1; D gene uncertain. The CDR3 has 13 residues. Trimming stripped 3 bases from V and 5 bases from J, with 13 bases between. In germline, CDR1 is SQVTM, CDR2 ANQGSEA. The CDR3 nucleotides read TGCAGCGTTGATGTTCGGGGTTTGACTGAAGCTTTCTTT. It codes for CSVDVRGLTEAFF.